These 16 T cell receptor beta chains share one sample of origin, sequenced in a study of T cell changes during pregnancy in multiple sclerosis. The protocol was immunoSEQ multiplex PCR, while the TCRdb copy is restricted to in-frame clones and leaves out a portion. The sample lists approximately 70,000 clones, just over 90% occurring once. The source was CD4+ T cells from peripheral blood mononuclear cells, collected before pregnancy. The origin of the receptors is a female donor with multiple sclerosis, enrolled in a pregnancy study.

This rearrangement joins TRBV28 to TRBJ2-3; 13 bases match TRBD2. The length of the CDR3 is 17 residues. Trimming cost V 6 bases and J 2 bases; bases outside gene matches: 8. Germline assignment: CDR1 MDHEN and CDR2 SYDVKM. CDR3 in amino acids: CASSRGLAGENTDTQYF. The CDR3 DNA reads TGTGCCAGCAGCCGCGGACTAGCGGGAGAGAACACAGATACGCAGTATTTT.

The gene calls are TRBV19 and TRBJ1-2, with 8 bases identical to TRBD1. The J segment lost 5 bases and the V segment lost 5 bases, leaving 4 bases of the junction unmatched. The length of the CDR3 is 13 residues. In germline, CDR1 is LNHDA, CDR2 SQIVND (reference sequence). The CDR3 sequence is CASSYRDRYGYTF. The CDR3 DNA is TGTGCCAGTAGTTACCGGGACAGGTATGGCTACACCTTC.

The chain employs TRBV11-3 and TRBJ2-5, with 7 bases that match TRBD2. CDR1 and CDR2 (germline): SGHNT, YENEEA. With 1 base clipped from V and 3 bases from J, the junction kept 2 bases outside the gene matches. CDR3 length equals 14 residues. This chain's CDR3 is CASSLGGGKETQYF. In nucleotides, the CDR3 is TGTGCCAGCAGCTTAGGGGGGGGAAAAGAGACCCAGTACTTC.

This CDR3 is CASSIEVLAGYTF. CDR3 in DNA: TGTGCCAGTAGTATCGAAGTTTTGGCTGGCTACACCTTC. The chain carries TRBV19 and TRBJ1-2; unclear D gene. Germline V gene sequence: CDR1 LNHDA, CDR2 SQIVND (reference sequence). CDR3 length: 13 residues. The V end was cut by 3 bases, the J end by 7 bases, with 12 bases between.

This clone was seen a single time. The chain has TRBV5-1 and TRBJ2-1; the D gene is possibly TRBD2 (6 bases). Trimming took off 2 bases at V and 6 bases at J, with 12 bases between the two ends. CDR1 and CDR2 (germline): SGHRS, YFSETQ. This CDR3 region has 14 residues. The CDR3 region is CASSLVLAFNEQFF. The CDR3, as DNA: TGCGCCAGCAGCTTAGTACTAGCATTCAATGAGCAGTTCTTC.

This chain links TRBV25-1 with TRBJ2-3; 7 bases align to TRBD2. Trimming cost V 3 bases and J 3 bases; bases outside gene matches: 6. The CDR3 is 15 amino acids. Germline V lookup: CDR1 MGHDK, CDR2 SYGVNS. CDR3 sequence (DNA): TGTGCCAGCAGTGATCGCCCAGCGGGAACAGATACGCAGTATTTT. Its protein is CASSDRPAGTDTQYF.

The chain is built from TRBV28 and TRBJ1-5; maybe TRBD1 (6 bases). CDR1 is MDHEN and CDR2 is SYDVKM in the germline V gene. CDR3 length: 17 residues. V was cut by 1 base and J by 4 bases, with 17 bases left in between. CDR3 in amino acids: CASSLYQGTGINQPQHF. In DNA, the CDR3 is TGTGCCAGCAGTTTATACCAGGGGACGGGGATAAATCAGCCCCAGCATTTT.

The chain carries TRBV30 and TRBJ1-1; D unclear. This CDR3 has 14 amino acids. Germline CDR1 reads GTSNPN; CDR2 reads SVGIG (reference sequence). V was shortened by 1 base and J by 4 bases, with 13 bases between the two germline ends. The CDR3 bases are TGTGCCTGGAGTGGGGCCAGGTTTGGCACTGAAGCTTTCTTT. Translation: CAWSGARFGTEAFF.

The rearrangement links TRBV5-1 to TRBJ2-1; 7 bases map to TRBD2. This CDR3 comprises 13 residues. Germline CDR1 reads SGHRS; CDR2 reads YFSETQ. J lost 10 bases, V lost 0 bases, and 4 bases had no gene match. The CDR3 bases are TGCGCCAGCAGCTTGGGACTAGCCGAGGAGCAGTTCTTC. Its protein product is CASSLGLAEEQFF.

This chain links TRBV27 with TRBJ2-1, with D perhaps matching TRBD2 (5 bases). Trimming shortened V by 3 bases and J by 1 base, and 10 bases separated the two germline ends. There are 15 residues in the CDR3. The germline CDR1 and CDR2 sequences are MNHEY and SMNVEV (reference sequence). CDR3 in amino acids: CASSLDFQSYNEQFF. As DNA, the CDR3 is TGTGCCAGCAGTTTGGACTTCCAGTCCTACAATGAGCAGTTCTTC.

CDR3 sequence reads: CASSVGGGAPSEQYF. CDR3 DNA: TGTGCCAGCAGCGTAGGAGGCGGGGCGCCTTCCGAGCAGTACTTC. The chain combines TRBV9 with TRBJ2-7, with D tentatively TRBD2 (6 bases). Germline V lookup: CDR1 SGDLS, CDR2 YYNGEE. Deletions cut 0 bases from V and 6 bases from J, with 16 bases between. The CDR3 runs 15 residues.

In DNA, the CDR3 is TGTGCCAGCATTCCCGGTGGGGGGTATCAGCCCCAGCATTTT. Protein: CASIPGGGYQPQHF. The rearrangement uses TRBV6-1 and TRBJ1-5, with D perhaps TRBD1 (5 bases). In germline, CDR1 is MNHNS, CDR2 SASEGT. The CDR3 is 14 amino acids. V lost 7 bases and J 5 bases, leaving 15 bases between the germline ends.

J is TRBJ2-3 and V is TRBV5-5; D is possibly TRBD2 (7 bases). The CDR3 has 17 amino acids. From germline, CDR1 is SGHKS and CDR2 YYEKEE (reference sequence). Between the trimmed V and J ends, which lost 6 bases and 6 bases, there was a span of 26 bases. The CDR3: CASTLGPGGAYGDTQYF. As DNA, the CDR3 is TGTGCCAGCACCCTTGGGCCTGGGGGGGCCTATGGGGATACGCAGTATTTT.

This clone appeared a single time. The V gene is TRBV5-1, the J gene TRBJ1-5; D not resolved. Looked up from germline, CDR1 is SGHRS and CDR2 is YFSETQ. Trimming left V 4 bases short and J 4 bases short, with 9 bases between. The CDR3 totals 13 residues. CDR3 DNA: TGCGCCAGCAGCCGAGAGGGAAATCAGCCCCAGCATTTT. As protein: CASSREGNQPQHF.

The chain combines TRBV7-7 with TRBJ2-2; the match to TRBD1 covers 10 bases. CDR3 size: 15 residues. V lost 0 bases, J lost 6 bases, and 1 base stayed unmatched. Germline assignment: CDR1 SSHAT and CDR2 FNYEAQ (reference sequence). This CDR3 reads CASSLAGQGSGELFF. The DNA of the CDR3 is TGTGCCAGCAGCTTAGCGGGACAGGGGTCCGGGGAGCTGTTTTTT. The full variable domain, rest sourced from reference TRBV7-7 and TRBJ2-2, is GAGVSQSPRYKVTKRGQDVTLRCDPISSHATLYWYQQALGQGPEFLTYFNYEAQPDKSGLPSDRFSAERPEGSISTLTIQRTEQRDSAMYRCASSLAGQGSGELFFGEGSRLTVL.

J is TRBJ1-6 and V is TRBV5-1; D remains unclear. The CDR3 is made up of 13 amino acids. The V gene's germline CDR1 is SGHRS and CDR2 YFSETQ. Trimming pared 2 bases from V and 4 bases from J, leaving 4 bases between. The CDR3 coding sequence is TGCGCCAGCAGCTTTCAATATAATTCACCCCTCCACTTT. Translation gives CASSFQYNSPLHF.